Detailed here is one T cell receptor beta chain. The CDR3 extends over 14 amino acids. V dropped 6 bases and J dropped 1 base, with 11 bases sitting between them. The germline V gene encodes CDR1 MNHEY and CDR2 SMNVEV (reference sequence). The entry originates in a study of patients and donors after allogeneic stem cell transplantation. TCRdb analysed the RT-PCR reads with MiXCR anew, one entry per CDR3 protein. The profile shows some 60,000 distinct CDR3 sequences, approximately 12% of them singletons. The chain is built from TRBV27 and TRBJ2-3, with a tentative D call TRBD2 (6 bases). This sequence originates from a human donor who was either an allogeneic HSCT recipient or a stem cell or donor lymphocyte infusion donor (not recorded which). It is not recorded whose cells these are; they may come from a transplant donor. Sequencing used blood, either unsorted or a sorted T cell fraction (not recorded which). Written as DNA, the CDR3 is TGTGCCAGCAGATACGGCGGGGGCACAGATACGCAGTATTTT. Protein product: CASRYGGGTDTQYF.